This TCR beta chain derives from a study of T cells in tuberculosis. This table comes from immunoSEQ multiplex PCR, and its TCRdb copy is limited to in-frame clones, with some not included. The sample records 29,000 or so clones, 90% to 95% being singletons. The CDR3 covers 14 residues. Trimming cost V 0 bases and J 5 bases; bases outside gene matches: 2. Germline V gene sequence: CDR1 KGHSH, CDR2 LQKENI. The sequencing input was PBMCs. The V and J genes are TRBV18 and TRBJ2-3; 7 bases are shared with TRBD1. This sequence originates from a donor between 10 and 35 years old with latent tuberculosis or without tuberculosis infection. In nucleotides, the CDR3 is TGTGCCAGCTCACCACCGAGGGGGCAAGATACGCAGTATTTT. Translation: CASSPPRGQDTQYF. Supplemented by reference TRBV18 and TRBJ2-3, the full variable domain reads NAGVMQNPRHLVRRRGQEARLRCSPMKGHSHVYWYRQLPEEGLKFMVYLQKENIIDESGMPKERFSAEFPKEGPSILRIQQVVRGDSAAYFCASSPPRGQDTQYFGPGTRLTVL.